A selection of T cell receptor beta chains follows, all from one sample in a study of immune evolution from preneoplasia to lung adenocarcinoma. The protocol was immunoSEQ multiplex PCR, while the TCRdb copy is restricted to in-frame clones and leaves out a portion. The data contain 6,000 to 8,500 clones, around 79% of them singletons. Sequencing was carried out using FFPE minimally invasive lung adenocarcinoma tissue. These receptors originate from a person between 70 and 80 years old with lung adenocarcinoma. The CDR3 runs from the conserved cysteine through the conserved F or W. A D gene is named only where the DNA matches it firmly. A clone size is listed for some rows: how often the clone was seen (once, few, many), or a class if it is expanded.

D	size	V	J	DNA	CDR3
-	-	TRBV7-2	TRBJ1-1	TGTGCCAGCAGCTTACTAGGGTCGGCTTTCTTT	CASSLLGSAFF
TRBD1	-	TRBV5-1	TRBJ2-4	TGCGCCAGCAGCGAAGGACAGGGGGCAGGAAACATTCAGTACTTC	CASSEGQGAGNIQYF
-	-	TRBV7-5	TRBJ2-7	TGTGCCAGAAGCCCAAATTCCGGGATCCTATACGAGCAGTACTTC	CARSPNSGILYEQYF
-	few	TRBV9	TRBJ2-1	TGTGCCAGCAGCCTCGGACAGAGCTCCTACAATGAGCAGTTCTTC	CASSLGQSSYNEQFF
-	-	TRBV2	TRBJ2-5	TGTGCCAGCAGTGAAACGTATGACGCGTACTTC	CASSETYDAYF
-	-	TRBV29-1	TRBJ2-1	TGCAGCGTTAGGACGCAAAGCTCCTACAATGAGCAGTTCTTC	CSVRTQSSYNEQFF
TRBD2	-	TRBV11-2	TRBJ2-5	TGTGCCAGCAGCTTAGGTGTGACTAGCACAGAGACCCAGTACTTC	CASSLGVTSTETQYF
-	-	TRBV7-6	TRBJ1-2	TGTGCCAGCGGAGGAGACAACTATGGCTACACCTTC	CASGGDNYGYTF
-	-	TRBV2	TRBJ1-5	TGTGCCAGCAGTGTGGTGGTGCGTCAGCCCCAGCATTTT	CASSVVVRQPQHF
-	-	TRBV5-6	TRBJ2-3	TGTGCCAGCAGTAGGGAGGATACGCAGTATTTT	CASSREDTQYF
-	-	TRBV6-1	TRBJ1-2	TGTGCCAGCAGTGAGACGTATGGCTACACCTTC	CASSETYGYTF
-	few	TRBV19	TRBJ1-5	TGTGCCAGTAGTCAACAGGTGGGTCAGCCCCAGCATTTT	CASSQQVGQPQHF